This T cell receptor beta chain was sequenced in a study of post-analysis software for immune sequencing data. Whole-study findings and limits: The five TRBV segments detected at higher frequency in patients than in controls included TRBV5-6, TRBV5-1 and TRBV20-1.

Unique molecular identifiers were built into the TCR beta cDNA libraries. TCRdb independently ran MiXCR on the PCR reads; one entry per CDR3 protein. The table shows about 800,000 distinct CDR3 sequences, with roughly 29% occurring only once. V lost 2 bases to trimming and J lost 2 bases, with 6 bases between them. The CDR3 sequence is 13 residues long. Germline lookup yields CDR1 LNHNV and CDR2 YYDKDF (reference sequence). A remark on this clonotype: Its matching antigen is unknown.

Sequencing used blood. This chain uses TRBV15 with TRBJ2-5; no reliable D call. The TCR originated in a girl aged 5 to 17 with multiple sclerosis. CDR3 bases: TGTGCCACCAGCAGACTCTTACAAGAGACCCAGTACTTC. Amino acids: CATSRLLQETQYF.